The 18 T cell receptor beta chains below all came from one sample that was sequenced in a study of T cell responses to AZD1222 COVID-19 vaccine. Sequenced by immunoSEQ multiplex PCR; TCRdb stores in-frame clones only, minus some. The top ten clones hold more than 6.5% of a sample with 95,000 to 150,000 clones, around 86% of them seen once. Sequenced here: peripheral blood, sampled on day 0 of AZD1222 vaccination. These receptors all stem from an adult in good health.

This clone was recorded only once. This chain uses TRBV9 with TRBJ2-1; 7 bases are shared with TRBD1. There are 16 residues in the CDR3. Per germline, CDR1 SGDLS and CDR2 YYNGEE. V shed 4 bases, J shed 2 bases, and the junction held 9 bases outside the gene matches. The CDR3 loop reads CASSNRQGITYNEQFF. In DNA, the CDR3 is TGTGCCAGCAGCAACCGACAGGGTATTACCTACAATGAGCAGTTCTTC.

V usage is TRBV30 and J usage is TRBJ2-7; either TRBD1 or TRBD2 may fit D (5 bases each). V lost 1 base and J lost 7, with 20 bases in between. Germline lookup yields CDR1 GTSNPN and CDR2 SVGIG (reference sequence). CDR3 length equals 15 residues. In DNA form, the CDR3 reads TGTGCCTGGAGTGCCGGGGCTGGGGTTTTAAGGGAGCAGTACTTC. Translated, it gives CAWSAGAGVLREQYF.

The J gene is TRBJ1-6, the V gene TRBV9; perhaps TRBD1 as D (5 bases). Germline lookup yields CDR1 SGDLS and CDR2 YYNGEE. CDR3 length: 15 amino acids. V lost 0 bases and J lost 9, with 13 bases in between. CDR3: CASSVATGGGSPLHF. For the CDR3, the DNA is TGTGCCAGCAGCGTAGCTACTGGGGGGGGTTCACCCCTCCACTTT.

The chain uses TRBV3-1 (or the pseudogene TRBV3-2) and TRBJ2-7, with D possibly called TRBD1 or TRBD2 (5 bases each). Per the germline V gene, CDR1 is LGHDT and CDR2 is YNNKEL (reference sequence). The germline V and J ends were trimmed by 1 base and 4 bases, with 11 bases remaining between them. This CDR3 comprises 14 residues. The chain's CDR3 is CASSQGGARYEQYF. DNA for the CDR3: TGTGCCAGCAGCCAAGGAGGGGCGCGATACGAGCAGTACTTC.

Here the CDR3 DNA reads TGTGCCAGTAGTAAAGGGGGCGCGGGCAATCAGCCCCAGCATTTT. Protein sequence: CASSKGGAGNQPQHF. V gene TRBV19 combines with J gene TRBJ1-5, with 7 bases identical to TRBD1. CDR3 length equals 15 residues. Germline V gene data show CDR1 as LNHDA and CDR2 as SQIVND (reference sequence). V lost 4 bases and J lost 2; bases outside the gene matches: 5.

The chain employs TRBV5-8 and TRBJ1-6; TRBD1 might be the D (5 bases). The CDR3 length is 14 residues. Germline V gene lookup returns CDR1 SGHTS and CDR2 YDEGEE. The V gene lost 2 bases and the J gene lost 9 bases, with 12 bases spanning the gap. CDR3 sequence reads: CASSLLGGTSPLHF. In nucleotides, the CDR3 is TGTGCCAGCAGCTTACTGGGGGGGACTTCACCCCTCCACTTT.

J is TRBJ1-4 and V is TRBV28; the D gene is possibly TRBD1 (5 bases). The CDR3 runs 13 residues. Germline assignment: CDR1 MDHEN and CDR2 SYDVKM. Trimming removed 7 bases from V and 8 bases from J, with 14 bases in between. CDR3 DNA: TGTGCCAGCACGGGGGGGGTTTCAGAAAAACTGTTTTTT. Translated: CASTGGVSEKLFF.

The J gene is TRBJ1-1, the V gene TRBV28; 8 nucleotides agree with TRBD1. The CDR3 totals 15 residues. The V and J ends lost 6 bases and 2 bases, in that order; junction bases with no gene match: 8. Germline V gives CDR1 MDHEN, CDR2 SYDVKM. The CDR3: CASRPSDRANTEAFF. CDR3 nucleotides: TGTGCCAGCAGACCCTCGGACAGGGCCAACACTGAAGCTTTCTTT. Drawing the rest from reference TRBV28 and TRBJ1-1, the complete variable domain is DVKVTQSSRYLVKRTGEKVFLECVQDMDHENMFWYRQDPGLGLRLIYFSYDVKMKEKGDIPEGYSVSREKKERFSLILESASTNQTSMYLCASRPSDRANTEAFFGQGTRLTVV.

To note about this clone: Its ends do not fully match the called genes, so a read error is possible. The genes are TRBV7-7 and TRBJ2-1, with TRBD2 identical over 11 bases. Germline CDR1 reads SSHAT; CDR2 reads FNYEAQ (reference sequence). The length of the CDR3 is 16 residues. CDR3 nucleotides: TGTGCTAGCAGCTCAGGACTAGCGGGCATGACCAATGAGCAGTTCTTC. Translating gives CASSSGLAGMTNEQFF.

This sequence joins TRBV5-1 and TRBJ1-3; no definite D call. CDR1 is SGHRS and CDR2 is YFSETQ in the germline V gene. The CDR3 has 15 amino acids. Trimming stripped 4 bases from V and 2 bases from J, with 13 bases between. CDR3 region: CASSPGREAGNTIYF. In DNA, the CDR3 is TGCGCCAGCAGCCCCGGACGGGAAGCTGGAAACACCATATATTTT.

The chain recombines TRBV10-3 with TRBJ1-1; a possible D gene is TRBD1 (5 bases). The CDR3 has 15 residues. The ends were cut back, 3 bases at V and 2 bases at J, with 13 bases in the middle. The germline gives CDR1 ENHRY, CDR2 SYGVKD. CDR3 in DNA: TGTGCCATCAGTGAACCGGCGGGGGGAAACACTGAAGCTTTCTTT. This codes for CAISEPAGGNTEAFF.

V usage is TRBV10-1 and J usage is TRBJ2-3, with unresolved D. Per the germline V gene, CDR1 is WNHNN and CDR2 is SYGVQD (reference sequence). CDR3 length: 15 residues. The V gene lost 3 bases and the J gene lost 2 bases, with 12 bases spanning the gap. The CDR3 DNA is TGCGCCAGCAGTGATCCCGACACGAACACAGATACGCAGTATTTT. Amino acid sequence: CASSDPDTNTDTQYF.

This chain joins TRBV28 and TRBJ1-5; tentative D call: TRBD1 (6 bases). Germline CDR1 and CDR2: MDHEN and SYDVKM. Trimming stripped 6 bases from V and 5 bases from J, with 23 bases between. The CDR3 runs 17 residues. The CDR3 bases are TGTGCCAGCAGCCATGGGGGCAGGGGCCCTTCGGATCAGCCCCAGCATTTT. Translating it yields CASSHGGRGPSDQPQHF.

CDR3 in DNA: TGTGCCAGCAGCAATCGACAGGGGGTCCGAGTCACCGGGGAGCTGTTTTTT. It translates to CASSNRQGVRVTGELFF. The chain joins TRBV7-9 to TRBJ2-2; 9 positions match TRBD1. The CDR3 extends over 17 amino acids. The germline V gene encodes CDR1 SEHNR and CDR2 FQNEAQ (reference sequence). The ends lost 5 bases at V and 4 bases at J; junction bases unmatched: 11.

Only one count was recorded for this clone. The rearrangement links TRBV28 to TRBJ2-1; 10 bases fit TRBD2. Germline V gene lookup returns CDR1 MDHEN and CDR2 SYDVKM. CDR3 size: 14 residues. The junction had 7 bases not matched to a gene; V was cut back by 5 bases and J by 9 bases. The chain's CDR3 is CASSSSGRFSEQFF. CDR3 DNA: TGTGCCAGCAGTAGTAGCGGGAGGTTTAGTGAGCAGTTCTTC.

V usage is TRBV18 and J usage is TRBJ2-1; 7 nucleotides align to TRBD2. The CDR3 length is 13 residues. The germline V gene has CDR1 KGHSH and CDR2 LQKENI. After removal of 0 bases from V and 8 bases from J, the junction contained 1 base not matched to a gene. CDR3 sequence (DNA): TGTGCCAGCTCACCACCCAGCGGGGATGAGCAGTTCTTC. Amino acids: CASSPPSGDEQFF.

J is TRBJ2-7 and V is TRBV13, with D possibly being TRBD1 (6 bases). Germline lookup yields CDR1 PRHDT and CDR2 FYEKMQ (reference sequence). The V gene lost 4 bases and the J gene lost 0 bases, with 10 bases spanning the gap. The CDR3 spans 14 residues. The CDR3 sequence is CASSSQGSSYEQYF. The CDR3 bases are TGTGCCAGCAGCTCCCAGGGGAGCTCCTACGAGCAGTACTTC.

V gene TRBV4-3 combines with J gene TRBJ1-1, with 7 bases identical to TRBD1. The germline CDR1 and CDR2 sequences are LGHNA and YSLEER. CDR3 length equals 14 residues. V was pared by 5 bases and J by 4 bases, with 7 bases of the junction left unmatched. DNA for the CDR3: TGCGCCAGCAGCTCGCAGGGGGGAGGCACTGAAGCTTTCTTT. Its translation is CASSSQGGGTEAFF.